These T cell receptor beta chains were read from a single sample in a study of vaccination effects on CD4 cells after COVID-19. The data were produced by immunoSEQ multiplex PCR, yet TCRdb's version contains in-frame clones alone and is incomplete. In the table there are roughly 67,000 clones, around 81% of which are singletons. No antigen is known for these receptors. Sequenced here: CD4+ T cells from PBMCs cultured with SARS-CoV-2 spike peptides, sampled before COVID-19 vaccination. These receptors all come from a human donor who received a COVID-19 vaccine. Each CDR3 is given with its conserved first and last residue. Fields, in order: J gene, clone size, V gene, D gene, CDR3 protein, CDR3 DNA. The D gene is left open where the match is weak. Size tells how often a clone was seen (once, few, many) or the class of an expanded clone, and some rows leave it out.

j_gene: TRBJ1-5; abundance: -; v_gene: TRBV27; d_gene: -; CDR3aa: CASSPGGHPQPQHF; CDR3nt: TGTGCCAGCAGTCCTGGGGGACACCCTCAGCCCCAGCATTTT
j_gene: TRBJ2-1; abundance: -; v_gene: TRBV27; d_gene: TRBD1; CDR3aa: CASKLRGRGPNEQFF; CDR3nt: TGTGCCAGCAAGCTGCGGGGCAGGGGGCCTAATGAGCAGTTCTTC
j_gene: TRBJ2-5; abundance: -; v_gene: TRBV5-1; d_gene: -; CDR3aa: CASSLSPLNPETQYF; CDR3nt: TGCGCCAGCAGCTTGTCGCCCCTTAACCCAGAGACCCAGTACTTC
j_gene: TRBJ2-2; abundance: -; v_gene: TRBV5-1; d_gene: -; CDR3aa: CASSPRGGAPTGELFF; CDR3nt: TGCGCCAGCAGCCCCCGAGGGGGGGCGCCCACCGGGGAGCTGTTTTTT
j_gene: TRBJ1-2; abundance: -; v_gene: TRBV19; d_gene: TRBD1; CDR3aa: CATRDRSFSNYGYTF; CDR3nt: TGTGCCACCCGGGACAGGTCTTTTTCTAACTATGGCTACACCTTC
j_gene: TRBJ2-1; abundance: -; v_gene: TRBV9; d_gene: -; CDR3aa: CASSVGRAGWGEQFF; CDR3nt: TGTGCCAGCAGCGTAGGGAGGGCTGGTTGGGGCGAGCAGTTCTTC
j_gene: TRBJ2-6; abundance: -; v_gene: TRBV4-1; d_gene: -; CDR3aa: CASSQPASDRLRANVLTF; CDR3nt: TGCGCCAGCAGCCAGCCGGCCTCAGATAGACTTAGGGCCAACGTCCTGACTTTC
j_gene: TRBJ2-1; abundance: -; v_gene: TRBV7-2; d_gene: TRBD2; CDR3aa: CASSLLAGYNEQFF; CDR3nt: TGTGCCAGCAGCTTACTAGCGGGGTACAATGAGCAGTTCTTC
j_gene: TRBJ1-1; abundance: -; v_gene: TRBV29-1; d_gene: -; CDR3aa: CSVGRDSDRETEAFF; CDR3nt: TGCAGCGTGGGGCGGGACTCCGATAGAGAGACTGAAGCTTTCTTT
j_gene: TRBJ2-1; abundance: -; v_gene: TRBV5-1; d_gene: -; CDR3aa: CASSLEPSLDEQFF; CDR3nt: TGCGCCAGCAGCTTGGAGCCTAGCTTAGATGAGCAGTTCTTC
j_gene: TRBJ2-3; abundance: -; v_gene: TRBV7-9; d_gene: -; CDR3aa: CASSLTRGTDTQYF; CDR3nt: TGTGCCAGCAGCTTAACTAGGGGCACAGATACGCAGTATTTT
j_gene: TRBJ1-3; abundance: -; v_gene: TRBV5-6; d_gene: -; CDR3aa: CASSLASSGNTIYF; CDR3nt: TGTGCCAGCAGCTTGGCCAGCTCTGGAAACACCATATATTTT
j_gene: TRBJ2-4; abundance: -; v_gene: TRBV5-6; d_gene: -; CDR3aa: CASSPYDQDKNIQYF; CDR3nt: TGTGCCAGCAGCCCTTATGATCAGGACAAAAACATTCAGTACTTC
j_gene: TRBJ2-1; abundance: -; v_gene: TRBV4-1; d_gene: TRBD1; CDR3aa: CASSQDPFRDRVNEQFF; CDR3nt: TGCGCCAGCAGCCAAGACCCTTTCCGGGACAGGGTAAATGAGCAGTTCTTC
j_gene: TRBJ1-6; abundance: -; v_gene: TRBV7-8; d_gene: -; CDR3aa: CASSRQFNSPLHF; CDR3nt: TGTGCCAGCAGCCGACAGTTTAATTCACCCCTCCACTTT
j_gene: TRBJ2-1; abundance: -; v_gene: TRBV5-1; d_gene: TRBD2; CDR3aa: CASSWDPSGGSYNEQFF; CDR3nt: TGCGCCAGCAGCTGGGACCCTAGCGGGGGCTCCTACAATGAGCAGTTCTTC
j_gene: TRBJ2-3; abundance: -; v_gene: TRBV18; d_gene: -; CDR3aa: CASSPTGLDTQYF; CDR3nt: TGTGCCAGCTCACCCACAGGGTTGGATACGCAGTATTTT
j_gene: TRBJ1-5; abundance: few; v_gene: TRBV3-1/TRBV3-2; d_gene: -; CDR3aa: CASSHSGEPQHF; CDR3nt: TGTGCCAGCAGCCATTCCGGGGAGCCCCAGCATTTT
j_gene: TRBJ2-6; abundance: -; v_gene: TRBV5-5; d_gene: -; CDR3aa: CASSVAPPSGSGANVLTF; CDR3nt: TGTGCCAGCAGCGTAGCCCCTCCCAGTGGCTCTGGGGCCAACGTCCTGACTTTC
j_gene: TRBJ1-1; abundance: -; v_gene: TRBV29-1; d_gene: TRBD1; CDR3aa: CSANDRANTEAFF; CDR3nt: TGCAGCGCTAATGACAGGGCCAACACTGAAGCTTTCTTT
j_gene: TRBJ1-4; abundance: -; v_gene: TRBV2; d_gene: -; CDR3aa: CASSDNRGSNLRTALNEKLFF; CDR3nt: TGTGCCAGCAGTGACAATCGGGGGAGTAACCTGCGGACAGCCTTAAATGAAAAACTGTTTTTT
j_gene: TRBJ1-6; abundance: -; v_gene: TRBV2; d_gene: -; CDR3aa: CAGGGGSSYNSPLHF; CDR3nt: TGTGCCGGCGGCGGGGGTAGCTCCTATAATTCACCCCTCCACTTT
j_gene: TRBJ1-2; abundance: -; v_gene: TRBV13; d_gene: TRBD1; CDR3aa: CASSLFRGREGYTF; CDR3nt: TGTGCCAGCAGCTTATTCAGGGGGCGCGAAGGCTACACCTTC
j_gene: TRBJ1-1; abundance: -; v_gene: TRBV12-3/TRBV12-4; d_gene: -; CDR3aa: CASSLRNTEAFF; CDR3nt: TGTGCCAGCAGTTTAAGGAACACTGAAGCTTTCTTT
j_gene: TRBJ1-4; abundance: -; v_gene: TRBV9; d_gene: -; CDR3aa: CASSLRDGNPGEKLFF; CDR3nt: TGTGCCAGCAGCCTAAGAGACGGAAATCCAGGGGAAAAACTGTTTTTT
j_gene: TRBJ1-2; abundance: -; v_gene: TRBV19; d_gene: -; CDR3aa: CASSITVGSFYGYTF; CDR3nt: TGTGCCAGTAGTATTACGGTAGGCAGTTTCTATGGCTACACCTTC
j_gene: TRBJ1-1; abundance: -; v_gene: TRBV3-1/TRBV3-2; d_gene: -; CDR3aa: CASSQGVPTEAFF; CDR3nt: TGTGCCAGCAGCCAGGGTGTTCCCACTGAAGCTTTCTTT
j_gene: TRBJ1-3; abundance: -; v_gene: TRBV12-3/TRBV12-4; d_gene: -; CDR3aa: CASRITGNTIYF; CDR3nt: TGTGCCAGCAGGATAACAGGAAACACCATATATTTT
j_gene: TRBJ1-1; abundance: -; v_gene: TRBV10-3; d_gene: -; CDR3aa: CAISDRVTGLITEAFF; CDR3nt: TGTGCCATCAGTGATCGGGTGACAGGCCTCATAACTGAAGCTTTCTTT
j_gene: TRBJ1-2; abundance: -; v_gene: TRBV24-1; d_gene: TRBD1; CDR3aa: CATSDRGQGADYGYTF; CDR3nt: TGTGCCACCAGTGATAGGGGACAGGGGGCGGACTATGGCTACACCTTC
j_gene: TRBJ1-5; abundance: -; v_gene: TRBV5-1; d_gene: -; CDR3aa: CASSPGDFQGDQPQHF; CDR3nt: TGCGCCAGCAGCCCCGGGGATTTTCAGGGTGATCAGCCCCAGCATTTT